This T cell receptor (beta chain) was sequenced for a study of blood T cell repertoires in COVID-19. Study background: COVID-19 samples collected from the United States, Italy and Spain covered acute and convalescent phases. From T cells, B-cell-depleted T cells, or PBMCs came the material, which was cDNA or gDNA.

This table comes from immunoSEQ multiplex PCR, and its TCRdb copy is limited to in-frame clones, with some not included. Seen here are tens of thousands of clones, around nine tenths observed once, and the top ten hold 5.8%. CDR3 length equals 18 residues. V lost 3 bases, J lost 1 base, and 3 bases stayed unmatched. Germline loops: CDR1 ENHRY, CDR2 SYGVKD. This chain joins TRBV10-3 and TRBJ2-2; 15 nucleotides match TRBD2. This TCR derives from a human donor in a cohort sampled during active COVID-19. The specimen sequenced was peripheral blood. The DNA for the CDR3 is TGTGCCATCAGTGACCCGGGACTAGCGGGAGGGAACACCGGGGAGCTGTTTTTT. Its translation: CAISDPGLAGGNTGELFF.